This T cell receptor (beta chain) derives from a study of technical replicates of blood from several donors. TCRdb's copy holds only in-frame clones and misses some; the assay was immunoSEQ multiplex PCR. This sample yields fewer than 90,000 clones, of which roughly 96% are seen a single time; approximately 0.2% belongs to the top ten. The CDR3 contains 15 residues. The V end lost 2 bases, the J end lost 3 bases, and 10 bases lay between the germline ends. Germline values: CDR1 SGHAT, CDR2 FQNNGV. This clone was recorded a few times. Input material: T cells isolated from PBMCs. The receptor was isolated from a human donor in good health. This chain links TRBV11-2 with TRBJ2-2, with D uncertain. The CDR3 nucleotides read TGTGCCAGCAGCTTAACACACCTAGACACCGGGGAGCTGTTTTTT. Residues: CASSLTHLDTGELFF.